A single sample is the source of the 26 T cell receptor delta chains below, sequenced in a study of Vδ1+ human thymocytes. Study outcomes and limitations: In the thymus, TRG and TRD repertoires looked highly polyclonal with Gaussian CDR3 lengths.

The template was reverse-transcribed extracted RNA. Multiplex PCR used pooled V-gene forward primers and a constant-region reverse primer to amplify CDR3s. TCRdb applied CATT to the multiplex PCR reads for clone calling. Of roughly 55,000 delta-chain clones in the sample, more than 15% were seen once. These TCRs' antigens remain unknown. Source material: Vdelta1+ gamma-delta thymocytes from the thymus. Subset reported: FACS-sorted CD3+ TCRalphabeta- TCRVdelta1+ TCRVdelta2- thymocytes. The receptors come from a boy younger than two who had congenital heart surgery.

This clone was counted a few times. The rearrangement uses TRDV1 and TRDJ1, with a weak D call TRDD3 (5 bases). The CDR3 runs 20 residues. From germline, CDR1 is TSWWSYY and CDR2 QGS. The V end was cut by 5 bases, the J end by 0 bases, with 28 bases between. Here the CDR3 DNA reads TGTGCTCTTGGGACCGGTGGGGTTACACGGGAAACCTCGTACACCGATAAACTCATCTTT. Protein sequence: CALGTGGVTRETSYTDKLIF.

A remark on this clone: A junction end diverges from the germline sequence, so it may reflect a read error. This chain connects TRDV1 to TRDJ1; D unresolved. Germline V gene sequence: CDR1 TSWWSYY, CDR2 QGS. CDR3 length: 14 amino acids. The CDR3 nucleotides read TGTGCTCTTGGGGAACTTTCAAGGACCCATAAACCCATCTTT. Its translation is CALGELSRTHKPIF.

The chain carries TRDV1 and TRDJ1; 8 nucleotides agree with TRDD3. CDR1 TSWWSYY and CDR2 QGS come from the germline V gene. Unmatched junction bases numbered 12, after V lost 7 bases and J lost 5 bases. The CDR3 runs 15 residues. CDR3 region: CALVFAGGYSDKLIF. In DNA form, the CDR3 reads TGTGCTCTTGTCTTCGCGGGGGGATATTCGGATAAACTCATCTTT.

V usage is TRDV1 and J usage is TRDJ1; 9 nucleotides match TRDD3. The CDR3 extends over 21 amino acids. Germline V CDR1 and CDR2: TSWWSYY, QGS. V dropped 1 base and J dropped 0; count of bases not matched to a gene: 18. The CDR3 sequence: CALGEQGFPSVLGDHTDKLIF. For the CDR3, the DNA is TGTGCTCTTGGGGAACAAGGGTTCCCCAGTGTACTGGGGGACCACACCGATAAACTCATCTTT.

This rearrangement joins TRDV1 to TRDJ1; tentative D call: TRDD3 (5 bases). The CDR3 has 15 residues. The V gene's germline CDR1 is TSWWSYY and CDR2 QGS. Trimming stripped 3 bases from V and 0 bases from J, with 11 bases between. The DNA for the CDR3 is TGTGCTCTTGGGGACCGGGGGTTTTACACCGATAAACTCATCTTT. As protein: CALGDRGFYTDKLIF.

This clone was observed a handful of times. The V gene is TRDV1, the J gene TRDJ1, with 11 nucleotides matching TRDD3. Trimming removed 3 bases from V and 0 bases from J; junction bases left unmatched: 21. From germline, CDR1 is TSWWSYY and CDR2 QGS. This CDR3 is built from 22 residues. CDR3 protein: CALGDPLGLLGDKGMYTDKLIF. For the CDR3, the DNA is TGTGCTCTTGGGGACCCCTTAGGTCTACTGGGGGATAAAGGGATGTACACCGATAAACTCATCTTT.

This chain links TRDV1 with TRDJ1; D may be TRDD2 (6 bases). The CDR3 consists of 19 residues. Trimming left V 0 bases short and J 4 bases short, with 24 bases between. Germline CDR1 and CDR2: TSWWSYY and QGS. CDR3 coding DNA: TGTGCTCTTGGGGAACTAGCCCTTCCCCTCCGTACTGGTCACGATAAACTCATCTTT. This gives the protein CALGELALPLRTGHDKLIF.

This clone was counted only a few times. V and J are TRDV1 and TRDJ1; D assignment may be TRDD2 or TRDD3 (9 bases each). The CDR3 is made up of 19 amino acids. V was trimmed by 4 bases and J by 1 base, leaving 25 bases between them. The germline CDR1 and CDR2 sequences are TSWWSYY and QGS. CDR3 sequence reads: CALGVTTFLRGIPTDKLIF. The CDR3 coding sequence is TGTGCTCTTGGGGTAACTACCTTCCTACGGGGGATACCCACCGATAAACTCATCTTT.

The chain joins TRDV1 to TRDJ1, with 13 bases fitting TRDD3. The germline CDR1 and CDR2 sequences are TSWWSYY and QGS. J was trimmed by 7 bases and V by 1 base; bases with no gene match: 30. The CDR3 has 24 amino acids. The CDR3 DNA follows: TGTGCTCTTGGGGAACCTCACTCCCGAGGCCTCCCCCGTACTGGGGGATACGAGGGTCTTAAACTCATCTTT. Its protein product is CALGEPHSRGLPRTGGYEGLKLIF.

This clone appeared a few times. The chain has TRDV1 and TRDJ1, with D possibly matching TRDD2 (6 bases). Deletions cut 4 bases from V and 11 bases from J, with 20 bases between. Germline V gene sequence: CDR1 TSWWSYY, CDR2 QGS. The CDR3 extends over 14 amino acids. DNA for the CDR3: TGTGCTCTTGGGGCCCTCCGGGGCTTCCTCGGGCTCATCTTT. Its translation: CALGALRGFLGLIF.

This chain links TRDV1 with TRDJ1; tentatively, D is TRDD3 (6 bases). The CDR3 length is 15 residues. CDR1 TSWWSYY and CDR2 QGS come from the germline V gene. Trimming took off 5 bases at V and 0 bases at J, with 13 bases between the two ends. The CDR3 loop reads CALGPRGRYTDKLIF. In DNA, the CDR3 is TGTGCTCTTGGGCCGAGGGGGAGGTACACCGATAAACTCATCTTT.

The chain carries TRDV1 and TRDJ1, with 11 bases fitting TRDD3. The CDR3 has 19 residues. Trimming took 3 bases from V and 1 from J; bases not matched to a gene: 13. Germline values: CDR1 TSWWSYY, CDR2 QGS. The CDR3 spells CALGDSSFWGILGTDKLIF. The CDR3 coding sequence is TGTGCTCTTGGGGATTCCTCGTTCTGGGGGATACTAGGCACCGATAAACTCATCTTT.

This clone came up a few times. The chain has TRDV1 and TRDJ1; tentatively, D is TRDD3 (6 bases). Trimming cost V 5 bases and J 0 bases, with 28 bases left between them. Germline values: CDR1 TSWWSYY, CDR2 QGS. This CDR3 has 20 amino acids. In DNA form, the CDR3 reads TGTGCTCTTGGGTTCAACTTCCCCCAAACTGGGTCATCTCACACCGATAAACTCATCTTT. This codes for CALGFNFPQTGSSHTDKLIF.

The rearrangement joins TRDV1 to TRDJ1; 10 bases match TRDD3. Germline-derived CDR1 and CDR2 are TSWWSYY and QGS. V gave up 4 bases and J gave up 4 bases; unmatched junction bases: 24. The CDR3 is 21 residues long. The CDR3 loop is CALGGFRFPWTGGSFFDKLIF. CDR3 bases: TGTGCTCTTGGGGGGTTCCGCTTCCCATGGACTGGGGGATCCTTCTTCGATAAACTCATCTTT.

This chain uses TRDV1 with TRDJ1, with 8 bases lining up with TRDD2. V shed 0 bases and J 0 bases; nucleotides not matched to a gene: 18. The CDR3 runs 21 residues. Germline V gene data show CDR1 as TSWWSYY and CDR2 as QGS. The CDR3 DNA reads TGTGCTCTTGGGGAACTCCACTTCCTACGAGATACGCAGGAAGACACCGATAAACTCATCTTT. Its translation is CALGELHFLRDTQEDTDKLIF.

This rearrangement joins TRDV1 to TRDJ1; 9 bases line up with TRDD3. Trimming removed 6 bases from V and 2 bases from J; junction bases left unmatched: 16. The CDR3 length is 18 residues. CDR1 is TSWWSYY and CDR2 is QGS in the germline V gene. CDR3 protein: CALGGPLEWGILTDKLIF. The CDR3, as DNA: TGTGCTCTTGGAGGACCCTTGGAGTGGGGGATATTGACCGATAAACTCATCTTT.

This clone was found a few times. The chain carries TRDV1 and TRDJ1, with a weak D call TRDD3 (5 bases). The germline gives CDR1 TSWWSYY, CDR2 QGS. This CDR3 contains 15 residues. Trimming shortened V by 1 base and J by 8 bases, and 17 bases separated the two germline ends. The CDR3 protein is CALGEPPNVLVKLIF. The CDR3, as DNA: TGTGCTCTTGGGGAACCGCCTAACGTACTGGTAAAACTCATCTTT.

Concerning this clone itself: Mismatch with germline at one junction end may stem from a read error. Other DNA sequences in this specimen translate into the identical CDR3. This rearrangement joins TRDV1 to TRDJ1, with 7 bases fitting TRDD3. This CDR3 has 20 amino acids. Germline loops: CDR1 TSWWSYY, CDR2 QGS. CDR3 DNA sequence: TGTGCTCTTGGGGAACCTGGAACCCCCAGATGGGGGACCTACACCGATAAGCTCATCTTT. It yields the protein CALGEPGTPRWGTYTDKLIF.

The gene calls are TRDV1 and TRDJ1; TRDD3 is a possible D gene (7 bases). Germline V gene sequence: CDR1 TSWWSYY, CDR2 QGS. Trimming took off 0 bases at V and 3 bases at J, with 23 bases between the two ends. This CDR3 is built from 19 residues. In DNA, the CDR3 is TGTGCTCTTGGGGAACTAGCCTTCCCTCCATACTGGGGAGCCGATAAACTCATCTTT. Protein product: CALGELAFPPYWGADKLIF.

V gene TRDV1 combines with J gene TRDJ1; 9 nucleotides align to TRDD2. CDR3 length equals 17 residues. Germline V lookup: CDR1 TSWWSYY, CDR2 QGS. Germline trimming cut 5 bases from V and 0 bases from J; bases unmatched to any gene: 10. DNA for the CDR3: TGTGCTCTTGGGACTGGCCTTCCTACCAGTTACACCGATAAACTCATCTTT. Residues: CALGTGLPTSYTDKLIF.

This clone has only a few counts. The chain joins TRDV1 to TRDJ1; 7 bases map to TRDD3. This CDR3 is built from 21 residues. Germline lookup yields CDR1 TSWWSYY and CDR2 QGS. J lost 5 bases, V lost 1 base, and 25 bases had no gene match. The CDR3 reads CALGEPSLHEDTCGVLDKLIF. CDR3 DNA sequence: TGTGCTCTTGGGGAACCCTCTCTACATGAGGATACGTGCGGGGTGCTTGATAAACTCATCTTT.

This clone was counted between two and nine times. The chain employs TRDV1 and TRDJ1; possible D gene TRDD2, 5 bases. Germline V gives CDR1 TSWWSYY, CDR2 QGS. The CDR3 covers 14 residues. Trimming left V 4 bases short and J 3 bases short, with 12 bases between. In nucleotides, the CDR3 is TGTGCTCTTGGGGTCCCGAGCTTCCCCGATAAACTCATCTTT. The encoded protein is CALGVPSFPDKLIF.

This clone was picked up a small number of times. Other nucleotide sequences in the sample specify the same CDR3. The rearrangement joins TRDV1 to TRDJ1; D gene unclear. From germline, CDR1 is TSWWSYY and CDR2 QGS. V was trimmed by 1 base and J by 0 bases, leaving 9 bases between them. CDR3 length equals 15 residues. CDR3 nucleotide sequence: TGTGCTCTTGGGGAACCCCCCGGATACACCGATAAACTCATCTTT. Protein: CALGEPPGYTDKLIF.

This chain uses TRDV1 with TRDJ1; TRDD3 is a possible D gene (9 bases). Germline CDR1 is TSWWSYY and CDR2 is QGS. V was clipped by 8 bases and J by 4 bases, with 32 bases between them. The CDR3 runs 19 residues. CDR3 sequence (DNA): TGTGCTCTTACTTCCTACAACAAACTGGGGGAGCGTTATCACGATAAACTCATCTTT. This translates into CALTSYNKLGERYHDKLIF.

The genes are TRDV1 and TRDJ1; TRDD3 matches 9 bases. Unmatched junction bases numbered 25, after V lost 0 bases and J lost 2 bases. Germline CDR1 is TSWWSYY and CDR2 is QGS. CDR3 size: 23 residues. CDR3: CALGELESYKAWGISFATDKLIF. The CDR3 DNA sequence: TGTGCTCTTGGGGAACTAGAGTCCTACAAGGCCTGGGGGATTTCCTTTGCGACCGATAAACTCATCTTT.

In its sample, this clone was seen a few times. The chain joins TRDV1 to TRDJ1; TRDD3 matches at 11 bases. The CDR3 extends over 23 amino acids. V shed 5 bases and J 5 bases; nucleotides not matched to a gene: 31. Germline CDR1 is TSWWSYY and CDR2 is QGS. The CDR3 here is CALGNGKENSLWTYWGILDKLIF. As DNA, the CDR3 is TGTGCTCTTGGGAACGGCAAAGAGAACTCCCTGTGGACGTACTGGGGGATATTGGATAAACTCATCTTT.